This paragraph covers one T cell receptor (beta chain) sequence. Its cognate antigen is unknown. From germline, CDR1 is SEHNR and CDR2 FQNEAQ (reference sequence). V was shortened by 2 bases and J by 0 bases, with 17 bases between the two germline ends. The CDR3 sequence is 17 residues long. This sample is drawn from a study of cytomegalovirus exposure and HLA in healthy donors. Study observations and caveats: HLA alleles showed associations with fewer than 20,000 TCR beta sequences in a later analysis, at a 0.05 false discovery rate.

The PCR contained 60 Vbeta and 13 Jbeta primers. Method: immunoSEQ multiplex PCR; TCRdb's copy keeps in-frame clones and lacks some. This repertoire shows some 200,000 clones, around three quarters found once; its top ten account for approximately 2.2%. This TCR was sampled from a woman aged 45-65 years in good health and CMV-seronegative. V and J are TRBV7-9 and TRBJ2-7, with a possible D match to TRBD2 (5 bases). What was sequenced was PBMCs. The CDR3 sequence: CASSLSKSGKRSYEQYF. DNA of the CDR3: TGTGCCAGCAGCTTATCAAAGTCGGGGAAACGCTCCTACGAGCAGTACTTC. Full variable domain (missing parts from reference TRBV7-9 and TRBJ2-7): DTGVSQNPRHKITKRGQNVTFRCDPISEHNRLYWYRQTLGQGPEFLTYFQNEAQLEKSRLLSDRFSAERPKGSFSTLEIQRTEQGDSAMYLCASSLSKSGKRSYEQYFGPGTRLTVT.